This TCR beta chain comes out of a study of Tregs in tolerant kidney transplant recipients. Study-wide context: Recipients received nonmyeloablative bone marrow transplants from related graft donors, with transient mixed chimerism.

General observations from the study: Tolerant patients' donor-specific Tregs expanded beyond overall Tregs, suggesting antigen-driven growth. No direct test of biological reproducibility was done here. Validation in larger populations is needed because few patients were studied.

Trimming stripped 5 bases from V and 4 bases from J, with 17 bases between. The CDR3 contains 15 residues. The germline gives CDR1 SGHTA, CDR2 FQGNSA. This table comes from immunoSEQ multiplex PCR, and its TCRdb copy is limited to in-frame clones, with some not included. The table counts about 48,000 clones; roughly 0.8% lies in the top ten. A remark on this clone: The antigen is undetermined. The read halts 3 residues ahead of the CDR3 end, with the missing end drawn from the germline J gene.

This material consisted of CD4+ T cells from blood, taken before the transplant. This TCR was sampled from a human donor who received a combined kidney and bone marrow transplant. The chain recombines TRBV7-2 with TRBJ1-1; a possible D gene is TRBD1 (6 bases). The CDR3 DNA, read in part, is TGTGCCAGCAGCCGTCCACAGGGATCATCCACTGAA. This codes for CASSRPQGSSTE. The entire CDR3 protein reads CASSRPQGSSTEAFF.